This TCR beta chain was identified during a study of T cells in women clearing cervical HPV infection (dated by TCRdb to 2017 to 2018). Concerning the study at large: The cases were about 25 women with histologically confirmed HPV16-related CIN3 or worse, and 2 of these cases were invasive cancers. The approximately 26 controls were women who cleared a single incident HPV16 infection within 12 months without developing precancer or cancer. Blood from cases was collected at the visit at which the lesion was first identified, whereas blood from controls was collected once infection was no longer detected. For cases, a median interval of nearly 150 days, with an interquartile range of about 90 to 210 days, was observed between lesion detection and blood sampling. HLA typing was available for only a few women, so HLA type could not be excluded as a confounder. This exploratory proof-of-principle case-control study, nested within the Guanacaste HPV Natural History Study in Costa Rica, compared TCR repertoires among women with different cervical HPV16 outcomes. Cases were matched to controls by age within five years and by the year the sample was collected. A median age of around 30 years was observed in cases versus 38 in controls, and no significant differences in baseline characteristics were found. The parent cohort enrolled some 10,000 women aged 18 or older in Guanacaste, Costa Rica, during about 1993 to 1994 and followed them for seven to eight years. Five blinded duplicates per group were added as quality controls, giving approximately 60 samples: about 50 participants and about ten replicates. What the research found in general, with its limitations: Lower TRBV6-7 relative abundance was observed in cases than in controls (roughly 0.12% versus 0.15%; Bonferroni P = 0.0008). T-cell numbers per sample were unknown, so richness differences could reflect varying T-cell content rather than repertoire biology. TCR repertoire richness was significantly higher in CIN3+ cases than in controls across sequencing depths, while evenness did not differ. Random forest classifiers that combined richness and V gene abundances separated cases from controls with an estimated AUC of about 0.8. The cross-sectional design could not show whether the associations came before the infection or were a result of it, and neither effector/memory subsets nor HPV-specific T cells were isolated.

TCR beta CDR3 regions were amplified by multiplex PCR from an average of around 1,200 ng genomic DNA per sample using the immunoSEQ assay. The assay corrected primer bias using a complete synthetic TCR repertoire to establish an amplification baseline. Amplicons were sequenced on the Illumina platform. As for how the authors treated the data: Sequences were error-corrected by clustering with frequency ratios and a modified nearest-neighbor algorithm, then analyzed in the immunoSEQ Analyzer with IMGT gene definitions. TCR richness and evenness were averaged over 20 rarefaction repeats at each rarefaction depth, excluding samples with fewer sequences than the depth. V, D and J gene relative abundances were compared between groups with Wilcoxon rank sum tests, applying FDR correction. Blinded duplicates gave an intraclass correlation of around 95% for TCR richness and an average of roughly 76% across 66 gene segments. This is the immuneACCESS table as TCRdb keeps it, with only in-frame sequences that have V and J called. A part of the clones is gone; compared with another copy, unresolved V genes explain less than half, and the rest is unexplained. V and J calls and clone size are copied from that table; D and trimming were computed from the DNA. The sample table records around 31,000 clones. 3% to 4% of the sample is in the top ten clones.

Remarks on this clone: The specificity of this receptor is unknown. The CDR3 end is not reached by the read, which stops 3 residues before it; the germline J gene fills it in.

V is trimmed back by 6 bases and J by 5 bases, and the junction contains 2 bases that no gene match accounts for. The CDR3 runs 12 amino acids, cysteine and phenylalanine included. Only the CDR3 bases that were read are kept: 27 of them, in frame from base 1. Reading the germline V gene gives CDR1 SQVTM and CDR2 ANQGSEA. Every participant had a single incident cervical HPV16 infection, and prevalent HPV16 infections were excluded. Cervical HPV DNA was detected with MY09/MY11 PCR, and genotyping was done by dot-blot hybridization. Fifteen mL of heparinized blood were centrifuged, and the buffy coat was split into aliquots, frozen at -30 degrees C, and then kept at -80 degrees C. Genomic DNA was extracted from buffy coat specimens using QIAGEN kits.

Sequenced material: blood buffy coat. The clonotype comes from a woman aged 18 to 75 with a cervical HPV16 infection that either progressed to CIN3+ or cleared (not recorded which). This sequence uses TRBV29-1 and TRBJ2-5; the central 11 bases match TRBD2. CDR3 bases read: TGCAGCGTGACTAGCGGGGTTGAGACC. This translates into CSVTSGVET. The complete CDR3 reads CSVTSGVETQYF.